The 32 T cell receptor beta chains presented below share a single source sample, sequenced in a study of blood T cell repertoires in COVID-19. The assay was immunoSEQ multiplex PCR, and TCRdb's table has in-frame clones only and misses some. The table lists roughly 320,000 clones, approximately 90% of them singletons. Source material: PBMCs or T cells enriched from blood (not recorded which). Receptor source: a woman between 25 and 40 years old who had been exposed to COVID-19.

V is TRBV5-4 and J is TRBJ2-5, with D uncertain. The CDR3 has 14 residues. Trimming stripped 0 bases from V and 0 bases from J, with 6 bases between. Germline-derived CDR1 and CDR2 are SGHNT and YYREEE (reference sequence). CDR3 in amino acids: CASSLETNQETQYF. CDR3 sequence (DNA): TGTGCCAGCAGCTTGGAAACTAACCAAGAGACCCAGTACTTC. Complete variable domain (other parts from reference TRBV5-4 and TRBJ2-5): ETGVTQSPTHLIKTRGQQVTLRCSSQSGHNTVSWYQQALGQGPQFIFQYYREEENGRGNFPPRFSGLQFPNYSSELNVNALELDDSALYLCASSLETNQETQYFGPGTRLLVL.

This chain links TRBV11-2 with TRBJ2-1; possible D gene TRBD1, 5 bases. The CDR3 runs to 14 residues. V gave up 7 bases and J gave up 0 bases, with 10 bases separating them. Looked up from germline, CDR1 is SGHAT and CDR2 is FQNNGV. Here the CDR3 reads CASNRGSSYNEQFF. The CDR3 DNA sequence: TGTGCCAGCAATAGGGGCAGCTCCTACAATGAGCAGTTCTTC.

The CDR3 protein is CASKFDSHTDTQYF. CDR3 bases: TGCGCCAGCAAATTCGACAGCCACACAGATACGCAGTATTTT. The gene calls are TRBV4-3 and TRBJ2-3, with a tentative D call TRBD1 (5 bases). V lost 7 bases and J lost 2, with 13 bases in between. The CDR3 extends over 14 amino acids. Germline V gene lookup returns CDR1 LGHNA and CDR2 YSLEER.

The chain uses TRBV5-1 and TRBJ2-7, with TRBD1 identical over 7 bases. After removal of 4 bases from V and 3 bases from J, the junction contained 13 bases not matched to a gene. The CDR3 totals 16 residues. Looked up from germline, CDR1 is SGHRS and CDR2 is YFSETQ. CDR3 nucleotide sequence: TGCGCCAGCAGCCTGGGTGCGAACGCAGGGGGCTACGAGCAGTACTTC. Its protein product is CASSLGANAGGYEQYF.

The chain joins TRBV23-1 to TRBJ1-1; D is perhaps TRBD1 (6 bases). TRBV23-1 is identified as an open reading frame with a role that is uncertain. Trimming shortened V by 3 bases and J by 3 bases, and 14 bases separated the two germline ends. The CDR3 covers 15 residues. The CDR3 here is CASSHKTGPDTEAFF. For the CDR3, the DNA is TGCGCCAGCAGTCACAAGACAGGCCCCGACACTGAAGCTTTCTTT.

CDR3 sequence reads: CASSQTAGQAKNIQYF. CDR3 coding DNA: TGCGCCAGCAGCCAGACCGCAGGCCAAGCCAAAAACATTCAGTACTTC. This chain joins TRBV4-1 and TRBJ2-4; unclear D gene. Germline V lookup: CDR1 MGHRA, CDR2 YSYEKL. The CDR3 loop spans 16 amino acids. Trimming removed 3 bases at V and 0 bases at J, with 12 bases between.

The CDR3 DNA follows: TGCGCCAGCAGCGCCAGATCCGGGACAGGGATCAATGAGCAGTTCTTC. Translation: CASSARSGTGINEQFF. V and J are TRBV5-1 and TRBJ2-1, with 9 bases fitting TRBD1. Per the germline V gene, CDR1 is SGHRS and CDR2 is YFSETQ. Losses at the gene ends were 4 bases for V and 6 bases for J; bases not matched to a gene: 11. This CDR3 comprises 16 residues.

This chain joins TRBV12-5 and TRBJ2-2, with a possible D match to TRBD1 (5 bases). The V and J ends lost 3 bases and 6 bases respectively, with 23 bases between them. The V gene's germline CDR1 is LGHNT and CDR2 FRNRAP. The CDR3 runs to 18 residues. CDR3 amino acids: CASGFLGAGLLRAGELFF. The CDR3 DNA is TGTGCTAGTGGTTTCCTAGGGGCAGGGCTTCTAAGGGCCGGGGAGCTGTTTTTT. Together with reference TRBV12-5 and TRBJ2-2, the CDR3 gives the full variable domain: DARVTQTPRHKVTEMGQEVTMRCQPILGHNTVFWYRQTMMQGLELLAYFRNRAPLDDSGMPKDRFSAEMPDATLATLKIQPSEPRDSAVYFCASGFLGAGLLRAGELFFGEGSRLTVL.

This clone has just one count. Other DNA sequences in the same sample also yield this CDR3. The rearrangement joins TRBV19 to TRBJ2-7; possibly TRBD1 for D (5 bases). Trimming pared 3 bases from V and 0 bases from J, leaving 9 bases between. CDR1 is LNHDA, CDR2 SQIVND, per germline (reference sequence). The CDR3 is 14 residues long. CDR3 amino acids: CASSIGQGSYEQYF. Here the CDR3 DNA reads TGTGCCAGTAGTATCGGTCAGGGCTCCTACGAGCAGTACTTC.

The CDR3 loop is CASSQIFPRGTNSRQPQHF. CDR3 DNA: TGTGCCAGCAGTCAGATCTTTCCCCGGGGGACGAATTCTCGTCAGCCCCAGCATTTT. V usage is TRBV6-6 and J usage is TRBJ1-5; D might be TRBD1 (5 bases). Trimming took 5 bases from V and 6 from J, leaving 29 bases between them. Per the germline V gene, CDR1 is MNHNY and CDR2 is SVGAGI (reference sequence). The CDR3 spans 19 residues.

V is TRBV9 and J is TRBJ2-1, with 9 bases aligning to TRBD2. Losses at the gene ends were 4 bases for V and 6 bases for J; bases not matched to a gene: 14. This CDR3 has 17 amino acids. Germline lookup yields CDR1 SGDLS and CDR2 YYNGEE. This CDR3 is CASSPQPGGGAVNEQFF. For the CDR3, the DNA is TGTGCCAGCAGCCCCCAGCCGGGCGGGGGGGCTGTCAATGAGCAGTTCTTC. Drawing the rest from reference TRBV9 and TRBJ2-1, the complete variable domain is DSGVTQTPKHLITATGQRVTLRCSPRSGDLSVYWYQQSLDQGLQFLIQYYNGEERAKGNILERFSAQQFPDLHSELNLSSLELGDSALYFCASSPQPGGGAVNEQFFGPGTRLTVL.

The rearrangement uses TRBV7-2 and TRBJ1-1, with D perhaps matching TRBD1 (5 bases). The CDR3 sequence is 14 residues long. The V gene's germline CDR1 is SGHTA and CDR2 FQGNSA. V lost 1 base and J 10 bases, leaving 16 bases between the germline ends. As DNA, the CDR3 is TGTGCCAGCAGCTTAGGGGGCATCGAAACGGCAGCTTTCTTT. Protein product: CASSLGGIETAAFF.

The chain recombines TRBV10-3 with TRBJ1-2; no firm D call. The CDR3 contains 13 residues. V was trimmed by 2 bases and J by 3 bases, leaving 7 bases between them. From germline, CDR1 is ENHRY and CDR2 SYGVKD. CDR3 residues: CAISETAYYGYTF. Here the CDR3 DNA reads TGTGCCATCAGTGAGACAGCTTACTATGGCTACACCTTC.

The chain carries TRBV5-1 and TRBJ1-1; D remains ambiguous. Germline values: CDR1 SGHRS, CDR2 YFSETQ. With 2 bases removed from V and 0 bases from J, the gap between germline ends came to 8 bases. The CDR3 is 14 amino acids. Here the CDR3 reads CASSFETVNTEAFF. CDR3 nucleotide sequence: TGCGCCAGCAGCTTCGAGACTGTGAACACTGAAGCTTTCTTT.

In nucleotides, the CDR3 is TGCGCCAGCAGCGCCCAACCGACAGGGAGAGAGACCCAGTACTTC. As protein: CASSAQPTGRETQYF. The chain carries TRBV5-1 and TRBJ2-5; 7 nucleotides agree with TRBD1. The CDR3 length is 15 residues. Germline trimming cut 4 bases from V and 4 bases from J; bases unmatched to any gene: 10. Germline V CDR1 and CDR2: SGHRS, YFSETQ.

A few counts support this clone. The chain combines TRBV6-2 or TRBV6-3 with TRBJ2-7; 7 positions match TRBD1. This CDR3 comprises 11 residues. With 4 bases clipped from V and 13 bases from J, the junction kept 7 bases outside the gene matches. Germline values: CDR1 MNHEY, CDR2 SVGEGT. The CDR3 DNA reads TGTGCCAGCAGTTCAGGACAGGTTCGATACTTC. Its translation is CASSSGQVRYF.

The chain uses TRBV7-9 and TRBJ2-2, with 8 bases identical to TRBD1. Germline V CDR1 and CDR2: SEHNR, FQNEAQ (reference sequence). CDR3 length: 16 amino acids. V lost 5 bases, J lost 2 bases, and 7 bases stayed unmatched. CDR3 DNA: TGTGCCAGCAGCGCCGGACAGGGTCTAAACACCGGGGAGCTGTTTTTT. Protein: CASSAGQGLNTGELFF.

The J gene is TRBJ2-7, the V gene TRBV7-8; D is possibly TRBD2 (6 bases). CDR1 is SGHVS and CDR2 is FQNEAQ in the germline V gene. The CDR3 extends over 18 amino acids. V shed 3 bases and J shed 0 bases, with 21 bases lying between them. CDR3: CASSLGPAGTAISYEQYF. CDR3 sequence (DNA): TGTGCCAGCAGCTTGGGCCCCGCGGGAACAGCTATCTCCTACGAGCAGTACTTC.

CDR3 sequence: CASSATGGWETQYF. As DNA, the CDR3 is TGTGCCAGCAGTGCAACAGGGGGCTGGGAGACCCAGTACTTC. The chain has TRBV25-1 and TRBJ2-5; 9 bases line up with TRBD1. The CDR3 has 14 residues. Germline assignment: CDR1 MGHDK and CDR2 SYGVNS. V shed 4 bases and J 5 bases; nucleotides not matched to a gene: 5.

This sequence joins TRBV6-5 and TRBJ2-1, with TRBD1 identical over 9 bases. The CDR3 is 13 amino acids. V lost 6 bases, J lost 7 bases, and 4 bases stayed unmatched. The germline gives CDR1 MNHEY, CDR2 SVGAGI. CDR3: CASRQGQGNEQFF. The CDR3 DNA reads as TGTGCCAGCAGACAAGGACAGGGGAATGAGCAGTTCTTC.

The sample holds a few counts of this clone. The V call is TRBV6-1, the J call TRBJ2-5; TRBD1 agrees at 8 bases. The germline CDR1 and CDR2 sequences are MNHNS and SASEGT. The CDR3 spans 14 residues. V shed 3 bases and J 9 bases; nucleotides not matched to a gene: 9. The CDR3 DNA sequence: TGTGCCAGCAGTGAGGACAGGGTTAAATGGGCCCAGTACTTC. This translates into CASSEDRVKWAQYF.

The chain recombines TRBV4-2 with TRBJ1-2; D is possibly TRBD1 (6 bases). This CDR3 region has 14 residues. CDR1 and CDR2 (germline): LGHNA, YNFKEQ. Trimming removed 3 bases at V and 3 bases at J, with 11 bases between. CDR3 sequence: CASSQRPGDYGYTF. The DNA of the CDR3 is TGTGCCAGCAGCCAGCGTCCAGGGGACTATGGCTACACCTTC.

About this clone itself: The same CDR3 can be traced to other DNA sequences in this sample. The CDR3 sequence: CASSQAHRDSPLHF. CDR3 DNA sequence: TGTGCCAGCAGCCAAGCTCACAGGGATTCACCCCTCCACTTT. The chain is built from TRBV3-1 (or the pseudogene TRBV3-2) and TRBJ1-6; maybe TRBD1 (6 bases). The CDR3 covers 14 residues. Per the germline V gene, CDR1 is LGHDT and CDR2 is YNNKEL (reference sequence). With 1 base removed from V and 8 bases from J, the gap between germline ends came to 9 bases.

The gene calls are TRBV19 and TRBJ1-2, with TRBD1 identical over 9 bases. CDR3 size: 16 residues. Trimming removed 1 base from V and 8 bases from J; junction bases left unmatched: 11. Looked up from germline, CDR1 is LNHDA and CDR2 is SQIVND (reference sequence). The CDR3 nucleotides read TGTGCCAGTAGTATAGGGACCGGGACAGGGTCGTTCGGCTACACCTTC. Translation gives CASSIGTGTGSFGYTF.

The chain uses TRBV2 and TRBJ1-1; D gene ambiguous. The germline V and J ends were trimmed by 7 bases and 0 bases, with 9 bases remaining between them. The CDR3 is made up of 13 amino acids. Looked up from germline, CDR1 is SNHLY and CDR2 is FYNNEI. The CDR3 DNA reads as TGTGCCAGCATGCGGCAGATGAACACTGAAGCTTTCTTT. This translates into CASMRQMNTEAFF.

The chain is built from TRBV4-1 and TRBJ1-3; a possible D gene is TRBD1 (5 bases). Germline CDR1 reads MGHRA; CDR2 reads YSYEKL. V was shortened by 1 base and J by 0 bases, with 22 bases between the two germline ends. The CDR3 contains 20 residues. The CDR3 bases are TGCGCCAGCAGCCAAGTTTTCGACAGTGGCCGGTTTAGCTCTGGAAACACCATATATTTT. Protein: CASSQVFDSGRFSSGNTIYF.

The chain couples TRBV5-1 to TRBJ1-4; D is ambiguous. Trimming took off 4 bases at V and 8 bases at J, with 21 bases between the two ends. CDR3 length: 16 residues. Germline lookup yields CDR1 SGHRS and CDR2 YFSETQ. CDR3 loop: CASSVRPTAADEKLFF. CDR3 nucleotides: TGCGCCAGCAGCGTCCGACCTACAGCCGCAGACGAAAAACTGTTTTTT.

CDR3: CASSQVGGGWETQYF. The CDR3 nucleotides read TGTGCCAGCAGCCAAGTAGGGGGCGGCTGGGAGACCCAGTACTTC. The chain employs TRBV4-2 and TRBJ2-5; TRBD1 agrees at 7 bases. From germline, CDR1 is LGHNA and CDR2 YNFKEQ. Trimming took 1 base from V and 5 from J; bases not matched to a gene: 7. This CDR3 comprises 15 residues.

The rearrangement links TRBV6-5 to TRBJ2-7; 7 nucleotides agree with TRBD1. Germline V CDR1 and CDR2: MNHEY, SVGAGI. The CDR3 consists of 13 residues. V trimming: 3 bases; J trimming: 3 bases; junction bases outside the gene matches: 2. CDR3 in amino acids: CASSYDRDYEQYF. CDR3 coding DNA: TGTGCCAGCAGTTATGACAGGGACTACGAGCAGTACTTC.

The chain joins TRBV5-5 to TRBJ2-7, with 11 bases identical to TRBD1. The CDR3 has 16 amino acids. Per germline, CDR1 SGHKS and CDR2 YYEKEE (reference sequence). Trimming removed 6 bases from V and 4 bases from J; junction bases left unmatched: 12. For the CDR3, the DNA is TGTGCCAGCACGAAACCCGGGGACAGGGGGAGGTACGAGCAGTACTTC. It codes for CASTKPGDRGRYEQYF.

This clone was seen only once. The CDR3 loop is CASRAGTPYEQYF. Here the CDR3 DNA reads TGCGCCAGCAGGGCAGGTACCCCCTACGAGCAGTACTTC. This rearrangement joins TRBV5-1 to TRBJ2-7; D unresolved. The CDR3 contains 13 residues. The germline V gene encodes CDR1 SGHRS and CDR2 YFSETQ. V shed 5 bases and J shed 2 bases, with 11 bases lying between them. The variable domain in full, with the rest retrieved from reference TRBV5-1 and TRBJ2-7, is KAGVTQTPRYLIKTRGQQVTLSCSPISGHRSVSWYQQTPGQGLQFLFEYFSETQRNKGNFPGRFSGRQFSNSRSEMNVSTLELGDSALYLCASRAGTPYEQYFGPGTRLTVT.

The rearrangement links TRBV7-9 to TRBJ2-1; 9 bases align to TRBD1. Unmatched junction bases numbered 9, after V lost 5 bases and J lost 7 bases. This CDR3 has 15 residues. Looked up from germline, CDR1 is SEHNR and CDR2 is FQNEAQ (reference sequence). The CDR3 DNA follows: TGTGCCAGCAGCCACCGGGACAGGGCGGGGAATGAGCAGTTCTTC. This translates into CASSHRDRAGNEQFF.